This entry describes one T cell receptor (beta chain). Using RNA transcripts, the TCR beta CDR3 regions were amplified. HTBI-primed first-round RT-PCR preceded second-round multiplex PCR. In TCRdb, the multiplex PCR reads were re-called with MiXCR into one record per CDR3 protein. The sample holds 600,000 to 950,000 distinct CDR3 sequences, 35% to 50% seen once. This entry belongs to a study of Graves' ophthalmopathy and Graves' hyperthyroidism. The V gene end was trimmed by 3 bases and the J gene end by 5 bases; junction bases not matched to a gene: 7. CDR1 and CDR2 (germline): SGHVS, FQNEAQ. This CDR3 region has 16 residues.

The source material was peripheral blood. The chain uses TRBV7-8 and TRBJ2-3; 11 nucleotides align to TRBD2. The source is an adult man with Graves' ophthalmopathy. CDR3 residues: CASSLVIAGGRDTQYF. CDR3 coding DNA: TGTGCCAGCAGCTTGGTAATAGCGGGGGGGCGAGATACGCAGTATTTT.